This TCR beta chain was sequenced during a study of molecular identifiers for immune sequencing clone quantification. Investigators produced naive CD8 libraries from 20,000 to 1,000,000 sorted cells, drawing on 10%, 30% or 50% RNA. This clonotype turned up a few times. The bulk TCR libraries were made with methods described before and with listed TCR primers. TCRdb used MiXCR to reprocess the PCR reads, holding one entry per CDR3 protein. The profile shows over 600,000 distinct CDR3 sequences, nearly 20% of them singletons. V was clipped by 2 bases and J by 0 bases, with 8 bases between them. The CDR3 contains 15 residues. Per germline, CDR1 LNHDA and CDR2 SQIVND (reference sequence).

Sequencing used naive CD8+ T cells from blood, with Jurkat cell RNA spiked in. Noted subset: FACS-sorted CD8+CD4-CCR7+CD45RA+ naive T cells. The chain couples TRBV19 to TRBJ1-5, with no clear D. This TCR was recovered from a human donor in good health. Some libraries in this study had Jurkat cell RNA spiked in. The CDR3: CASSILQYSNQPQHF. The CDR3 bases are TGTGCCAGTAGTATACTGCAGTATAGCAATCAGCCCCAGCATTTT.